These 20 T cell receptor beta chains originate from one sample sequenced in a study of CD8+ T cells in alopecia areata. Isolated RNA was reverse transcribed into cDNA used as the sequencing template. TCRdb's table, derived via immunoSEQ multiplex PCR, lists solely in-frame clones and lacks some. Among 160,000 or so clones listed, just over 65% were seen once. Treatment given: oral pan-JAK inhibitor, 5-10 mg twice daily. Sequenced here: CD4+ T cells sorted from blood, sampled at week 4, from a patient treated with tofacitinib. These receptors were taken from a human donor with alopecia areata.

The chain joins TRBV5-4 to TRBJ2-7; 7 bases map to TRBD1. This CDR3 region has 15 residues. Trimming took 4 bases from V and 2 from J; bases not matched to a gene: 9. Looked up from germline, CDR1 is SGHNT and CDR2 is YYREEE (reference sequence). The CDR3 protein is CASSRAQGPPYEQYF. In DNA, the CDR3 is TGTGCCAGCAGCCGGGCACAGGGGCCTCCCTACGAGCAGTACTTC. The variable domain in full, with the rest retrieved from reference TRBV5-4 and TRBJ2-7, is ETGVTQSPTHLIKTRGQQVTLRCSSQSGHNTVSWYQQALGQGPQFIFQYYREEENGRGNFPPRFSGLQFPNYSSELNVNALELDDSALYLCASSRAQGPPYEQYFGPGTRLTVT.

The rearrangement links TRBV5-1 to TRBJ2-4; D may be TRBD1 or TRBD2 (5 bases each). This CDR3 comprises 14 residues. Germline V gives CDR1 SGHRS, CDR2 YFSETQ. V was shortened by 4 bases and J by 0 bases, with 8 bases between the two germline ends. The CDR3 bases are TGCGCCAGCAGCGCCGGGACAGCCAAAAACATTCAGTACTTC. Protein: CASSAGTAKNIQYF.

This clone was recorded once. The genes are TRBV19 and TRBJ2-7; 10 bases agree with TRBD2. With 9 bases clipped from V and 3 bases from J, the junction kept 8 bases outside the gene matches. The CDR3 spans 14 residues. Germline-derived CDR1 and CDR2 are LNHDA and SQIVND (reference sequence). The CDR3 loop reads CASRTSGAYYEQYF. CDR3 nucleotides: TGTGCCAGCCGCACTAGCGGGGCCTACTACGAGCAGTACTTC. Filled out from reference TRBV19 and TRBJ2-7, the complete variable domain reads DGGITQSPKYLFRKEGQNVTLSCEQNLNHDAMYWYRQDPGQGLRLIYYSQIVNDFQKGDIAEGYSVSREKKESFPLTVTSAQKNPTAFYLCASRTSGAYYEQYFGPGTRLTVT.

Here the CDR3 DNA reads TGTGCCAGCGGTGCCGGGACAGGACTATACAATGAGCAGTTCTTC. Amino acids: CASGAGTGLYNEQFF. This chain uses TRBV9 with TRBJ2-1; 8 nucleotides agree with TRBD1. CDR3 size: 15 residues. The V gene's germline CDR1 is SGDLS and CDR2 YYNGEE. The junction had 10 bases not matched to a gene; V was cut back by 7 bases and J by 4 bases.

The chain combines TRBV6-5 with TRBJ1-2; unclear D gene. The V end lost 0 bases, the J end lost 8 bases, and 10 bases lay between the germline ends. Germline V gene lookup returns CDR1 MNHEY and CDR2 SVGAGI. This CDR3 comprises 13 residues. The CDR3 region is CASSYSLGWGYTF. In DNA, the CDR3 is TGTGCCAGCAGTTACTCCTTAGGATGGGGCTACACCTTC.

The chain employs TRBV6-5 and TRBJ2-3; 7 bases are shared with TRBD1. CDR1 and CDR2 from the germline V gene are MNHEY and SVGAGI. This CDR3 is 15 amino acids long. V trimming: 7 bases; J trimming: 5 bases; junction bases outside the gene matches: 12. The CDR3 DNA reads as TGTGCCAGCAAGGAAAGGGGGCGAAGTGAAGATACGCAGTATTTT. Protein product: CASKERGRSEDTQYF.

V is TRBV19 and J is TRBJ2-6; maybe TRBD1 (6 bases). Germline V gives CDR1 LNHDA, CDR2 SQIVND (reference sequence). V lost 1 base and J lost 2, with 9 bases in between. CDR3 size: 16 residues. The CDR3 bases are TGTGCCAGTAGTATAGTACCAGGGGCTGGGGCCAACGTCCTGACTTTC. This gives the protein CASSIVPGAGANVLTF.

The J gene is TRBJ2-1, the V gene TRBV30, with D perhaps matching TRBD2 (5 bases). CDR3 length equals 13 residues. The germline V and J ends were trimmed by 0 bases and 7 bases, with 10 bases remaining between them. Per the germline V gene, CDR1 is GTSNPN and CDR2 is SVGIG (reference sequence). The CDR3 is CAWSVASWNEQFF. Written as DNA, the CDR3 is TGTGCCTGGAGTGTGGCTAGCTGGAATGAGCAGTTCTTC. Combining the CDR3 with reference TRBV30 and TRBJ2-1 gives the whole variable domain SQTIHQWPATLVQPVGSPLSLECTVEGTSNPNLYWYRQAAGRGLQLLFYSVGIGQISSEVPQNLSASRPQDRQFILSSKKLLLSDSGFYLCAWSVASWNEQFFGPGTRLTVL.

This clone has a single count. The chain couples TRBV9 to TRBJ1-2; TRBD1 is a possible D gene (5 bases). The CDR3 is 15 residues long. V was clipped by 4 bases and J by 6 bases, with 19 bases between them. Germline V lookup: CDR1 SGDLS, CDR2 YYNGEE. CDR3 in DNA: TGTGCCAGCAGCCCCCTGGGGCAGGGTTGGGATGGCTACACCTTC. Its protein product is CASSPLGQGWDGYTF.

This chain connects TRBV27 to TRBJ1-6; D not resolved. This CDR3 is built from 15 residues. The germline V and J ends were trimmed by 1 base and 7 bases, with 11 bases remaining between them. Germline lookup yields CDR1 MNHEY and CDR2 SMNVEV (reference sequence). CDR3 loop: CASSLLLAENSPLHF. The CDR3 nucleotides read TGTGCCAGCAGTTTATTACTGGCAGAAAATTCACCCCTCCACTTT.

This rearrangement joins TRBV2 to TRBJ2-1; 7 bases match TRBD1. CDR1 SNHLY and CDR2 FYNNEI come from the germline V gene. This CDR3 spans 13 amino acids. With 8 bases clipped from V and 6 bases from J, the junction kept 7 bases outside the gene matches. This CDR3 reads CASVRQGFNEQFF. The CDR3 coding sequence is TGTGCCAGCGTCCGACAGGGTTTCAATGAGCAGTTCTTC. The full variable domain, with the rest looked up from reference TRBV2 and TRBJ2-1, is EPEVTQTPSHQVTQMGQEVILRCVPISNHLYFYWYRQILGQKVEFLVSFYNNEISEKSEIFDDQFSVERPDGSNFTLKIRSTKLEDSAMYFCASVRQGFNEQFFGPGTRLTVL.

The rearrangement joins TRBV12-5 to TRBJ1-1, with D possibly matching TRBD1 (5 bases). Trimming stripped 2 bases from V and 8 bases from J, with 6 bases between. Germline V gene data show CDR1 as LGHNT and CDR2 as FRNRAP. The CDR3 runs to 11 residues. CDR3 residues: CASGLRTEAFF. The DNA of the CDR3 is TGTGCTAGTGGTTTGAGGACAGAAGCTTTCTTT.

This chain's CDR3 is CASRPITRQETQYF. The CDR3 coding sequence is TGTGCCAGCAGACCCATTACGAGACAAGAGACCCAGTACTTC. The chain combines TRBV6-5 with TRBJ2-5; no reliable D call. Germline V gene data show CDR1 as MNHEY and CDR2 as SVGAGI. V was cut by 6 bases and J by 2 bases, with 13 bases left in between. The CDR3 sequence is 14 residues long.

The chain links TRBV9 to TRBJ1-1; D is ambiguous. Germline V gene lookup returns CDR1 SGDLS and CDR2 YYNGEE. The CDR3 sequence is 17 residues long. Trimming took off 0 bases at V and 0 bases at J, with 15 bases between the two ends. CDR3 amino acids: CASSVEPAVPMNTEAFF. The CDR3, as DNA: TGTGCCAGCAGCGTAGAACCAGCGGTTCCGATGAACACTGAAGCTTTCTTT.

The rearrangement links TRBV5-1 to TRBJ1-1; a possible D gene is TRBD1 (5 bases). The CDR3 runs to 14 residues. Trimming shortened V by 4 bases and J by 0 bases, and 10 bases separated the two germline ends. The germline CDR1 and CDR2 sequences are SGHRS and YFSETQ. For the CDR3, the DNA is TGCGCCAGCAGCATTGGGACGGTGAACACTGAAGCTTTCTTT. Protein: CASSIGTVNTEAFF.

This sequence joins TRBV29-1 and TRBJ1-3, with a weak D call TRBD1 (5 bases). The CDR3 is 16 residues long. From germline, CDR1 is SQVTM and CDR2 ANQGSEA. Deletions cut 7 bases from V and 0 bases from J, with 19 bases between. The CDR3 bases are TGCAGCGCGCTATGGGACGGCAGAAGCTCTGGAAACACCATATATTTT. The encoded protein is CSALWDGRSSGNTIYF.

The rearrangement uses TRBV10-3 and TRBJ2-7, with TRBD1 matching 7 bases. The V gene end was trimmed by 0 bases and the J gene end by 5 bases; junction bases not matched to a gene: 7. CDR1 ENHRY and CDR2 SYGVKD come from the germline V gene. CDR3 length: 15 residues. This CDR3 is CAISESDRAGNEQYF. CDR3 DNA sequence: TGTGCCATCAGTGAGTCTGACAGGGCGGGCAACGAGCAGTACTTC.

The chain joins TRBV29-1 to TRBJ2-1, with D perhaps assigned TRBD1 or TRBD2 (5 bases each). CDR3 size: 13 residues. The germline V gene has CDR1 SQVTM and CDR2 ANQGSEA. The germline V and J ends were trimmed by 3 bases and 5 bases, with 11 bases remaining between them. CDR3 region: CSVDTLGDNEQFF. As DNA, the CDR3 is TGCAGCGTTGATACTCTGGGGGACAATGAGCAGTTCTTC.

The DNA for the CDR3 is TGTGCCAGCAGCTTAGACTACCTTAACGAGCAGTACTTC. This sequence encodes CASSLDYLNEQYF. The chain recombines TRBV5-4 with TRBJ2-7, with D maybe TRBD2 (5 bases). The CDR3 is 13 residues long. With 2 bases removed from V and 5 bases from J, the gap between germline ends came to 11 bases. CDR1 and CDR2 (germline): SGHNT, YYREEE (reference sequence).

The chain carries TRBV9 and TRBJ1-2; D not resolved. V was pared by 0 bases and J by 6 bases, with 12 bases between. This CDR3 is built from 14 residues. Germline-derived CDR1 and CDR2 are SGDLS and YYNGEE. The CDR3 DNA follows: TGTGCCAGCAGCGTAGCACGGGCAGTCGATGGCTACACCTTC. This codes for CASSVARAVDGYTF.